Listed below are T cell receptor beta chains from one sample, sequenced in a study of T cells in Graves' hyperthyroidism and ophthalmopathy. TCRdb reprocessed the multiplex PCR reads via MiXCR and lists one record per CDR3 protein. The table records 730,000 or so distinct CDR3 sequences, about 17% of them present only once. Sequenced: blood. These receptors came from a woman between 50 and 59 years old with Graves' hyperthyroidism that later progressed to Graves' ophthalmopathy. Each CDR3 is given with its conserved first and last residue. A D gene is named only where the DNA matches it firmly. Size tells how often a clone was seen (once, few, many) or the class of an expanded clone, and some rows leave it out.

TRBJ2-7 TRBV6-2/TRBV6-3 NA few TGTGCCAGCAGTTACCCGACCTACGAGCAGTACTTC CASSYPTYEQYF
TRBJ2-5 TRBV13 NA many TGTGCCAGCAGCTTAGGGAAACAAGAGACCCAGTACTTC CASSLGKQETQYF
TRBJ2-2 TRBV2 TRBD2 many TGTGCCAGCAGTGTCGGGACTAGCGCCGGGGAGCTGTTTTTT CASSVGTSAGELFF
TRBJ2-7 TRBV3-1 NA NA TGTGCCAGCAGCCAAGATGTGGAGGGGGCCTACGAGCAGTACTTC CASSQDVEGAYEQYF
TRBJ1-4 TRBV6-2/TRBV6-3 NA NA TGTGCCAGCAGTTACTTCTTGGTGGGGGGGCAGCTTGAAAAACTGTTTTTT CASSYFLVGGQLEKLFF
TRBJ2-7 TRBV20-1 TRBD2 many TGCAGTGCAACCAGGACTAGCGGGGCGTACGAGCAGTACTTC CSATRTSGAYEQYF
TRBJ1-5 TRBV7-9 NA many TGTGCCAGCAGCCCCTGGTCCGACAACCTTAATCAGCCCCAGCATTTT CASSPWSDNLNQPQHF
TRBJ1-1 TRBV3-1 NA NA TGTGACAGCAGGAGCACAGGGAACACTGAAGCTTTCTTT CDSRSTGNTEAFF
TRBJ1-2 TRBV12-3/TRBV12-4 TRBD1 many TGTGCCAGCAGACCCGGACAGGGGCATGGCTACACCTTC CASRPGQGHGYTF
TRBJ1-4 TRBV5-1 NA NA TGCGCCAGCAGCTTTACCGGGACAACCCTTGCAACTAATGAAAAACTGTTTTTT CASSFTGTTLATNEKLFF
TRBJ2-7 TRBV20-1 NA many TGCAGTGCTGACGGACGGAAAGACACCTACGAGCAGTACTTC CSADGRKDTYEQYF
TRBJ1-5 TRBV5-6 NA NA TGTGCCAGCAGCTTGGGTGACATAGGAGCAAATCAGCCCCAGCATTTT CASSLGDIGANQPQHF
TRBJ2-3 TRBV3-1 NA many TGTGCCAGCAGCCGGGCAGGGGTCACAGATACGCAGTATTTT CASSRAGVTDTQYF
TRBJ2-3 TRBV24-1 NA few TGTGCCACCAGTGGGCTAGGCACAGATACGCAGTATTTT CATSGLGTDTQYF
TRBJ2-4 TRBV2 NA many TGTGCCAGCAGTGAATGGGGGGAGGACATTCAGTACTTC CASSEWGEDIQYF
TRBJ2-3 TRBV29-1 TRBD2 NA TGCAGCGTTGCCCGAGCGGGGGGTATGACAGATACGCAGTATTTT CSVARAGGMTDTQYF
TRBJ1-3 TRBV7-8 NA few TGTGCCAGCAGCTTAGATCTGGGTGCGACGCACTCTGGAAACACCATATATTTT CASSLDLGATHSGNTIYF